This T cell receptor beta chain stems from a study of human T cells and chemical hapten exposure. The time point is: patch test 1, 2 weeks after DPC sensitization. Treatment given: therapeutic diphenylcyclopropenone sensitization with weekly scalp DPC. Ahead of applying each patch test, blood was sampled. This clonotype was observed at least ten times. The target antigen is unknown. Each CDR3 protein gets one entry after TCRdb re-called the RACE reads with MiXCR. The table has roughly 45,000 distinct CDR3 sequences, less than 9.5% seen once. Study findings and constraints: Expanded TCR counts at PT1 were positively correlated with the patch test score. TCRs exceeding 1 in 1000 frequency stayed unchanged with DPC sensitization.

The CDR3 runs 15 residues. Germline V gives CDR1 DFQATT, CDR2 SNEGSKA (reference sequence). With 1 base removed from V and 0 bases from J, the gap between germline ends came to 12 bases. The gene calls are TRBV20-1 and TRBJ1-2; TRBD1 might be the D (6 bases). The receptor was isolated from a woman in her 50s with alopecia areata. Some clones in this sample may be carry-over from other donors' samples. The sample here was whole blood, taken in connection with sensitization to the hapten diphenylcyclopropenone (DPC). CDR3 protein: CSARARDTANYGYTF. The CDR3 DNA is TGCAGTGCTAGAGCCCGGGACACCGCTAACTATGGCTACACCTTC.